Following are 17 T cell receptor beta chains from one sample sequenced in a study of T cell repertoires in cytomegalovirus infection. These receptors' targets are unknown. MiXCR was run by TCRdb on the reads, yielding one entry per CDR3 protein. The sample records around 800,000 distinct CDR3 sequences, 30% to 35% being singletons. Sequences were derived from cultured CD8+ T cells from PBMCs, sampled from culture after CMV antigen stimulation. The receptors were sampled from a human donor in good health (CMV status not recorded). Some clones in this sample may be carry-over from other donors' samples.

This clonotype was detected many times. This chain joins TRBV7-2 and TRBJ2-7; 8 nucleotides line up with TRBD1. The CDR3 runs 15 residues. The trim removed 6 bases at V and 2 bases at J, leaving 9 bases unmatched. Germline lookup yields CDR1 SGHTA and CDR2 FQGNSA. The CDR3 sequence: CASSSGQGPTYEQYF. In nucleotides, the CDR3 is TGTGCCAGCAGTTCCGGACAGGGCCCGACCTACGAGCAGTACTTC.

This chain uses TRBV29-1 with TRBJ2-1; D may match TRBD1 or TRBD2 (5 bases each). V lost 7 bases to trimming and J lost 6 bases, with 19 bases between them. CDR3 length: 14 residues. The germline V gene has CDR1 SQVTM and CDR2 ANQGSEA. The CDR3 coding sequence is TGCAGCGCCGAGGGGAGTGGAGTGGGCAATGAGCAGTTCTTC. Encoded protein: CSAEGSGVGNEQFF.

The sample holds a few counts of this clonotype. V gene TRBV12-3 or TRBV12-4 combines with J gene TRBJ2-1; D is perhaps TRBD2 (5 bases). Trimming pared 3 bases from V and 10 bases from J, leaving 10 bases between. The CDR3 covers 12 residues. CDR3 region: CASSLGSREQFF. In nucleotides, the CDR3 is TGTGCCAGCAGTTTGGGGAGTAGAGAGCAGTTCTTC.

The J gene is TRBJ1-1, the V gene TRBV6-2 or TRBV6-3, with a tentative D call TRBD1 (5 bases). The germline gives CDR1 MNHEY, CDR2 SVGEGT. CDR3 length equals 15 residues. The V end lost 5 bases, the J end lost 6 bases, and 19 bases lay between the germline ends. CDR3 region: CASSRGSGSTAEAFF. CDR3 in DNA: TGTGCCAGCAGTAGGGGCTCGGGGTCTACAGCTGAAGCTTTCTTT.

This clonotype was detected only a few times. The chain uses TRBV27 and TRBJ2-1; D is undetermined. Germline V gene lookup returns CDR1 MNHEY and CDR2 SMNVEV (reference sequence). The CDR3 is made up of 13 amino acids. The V and J ends lost 7 bases and 6 bases respectively, with 13 bases between them. For the CDR3, the DNA is TGTGCCAGCACCGGAGTAGGTCTCAATGAGCAGTTCTTC. Translation: CASTGVGLNEQFF.

This chain joins TRBV27 and TRBJ1-2, with TRBD1 matching 9 bases. Germline V gene data show CDR1 as MNHEY and CDR2 as SMNVEV (reference sequence). With V trimmed by 5 bases and J by 8 bases, 9 bases remained unmatched. CDR3 length equals 14 residues. DNA of the CDR3: TGTGCCAGCAGTCCAACAGGGGGCGCTTCCGGCTACACCTTC. Its translation is CASSPTGGASGYTF.

The chain couples TRBV27 to TRBJ1-1, with a tentative D call TRBD1 (5 bases). Trimming pared 2 bases from V and 6 bases from J, leaving 7 bases between. This CDR3 spans 12 amino acids. Germline CDR1 MNHEY, CDR2 SMNVEV (reference sequence). The CDR3 sequence: CASSLIGAEAFF. The CDR3 DNA follows: TGTGCCAGCAGTTTAATAGGGGCTGAAGCTTTCTTT.

There are a few counts of this clonotype. The chain is built from TRBV25-1 and TRBJ1-1; TRBD1 is a possible D gene (5 bases). The CDR3 has 14 amino acids. Trimming cost V 1 base and J 7 bases, with 13 bases left between them. Germline CDR1 is MGHDK and CDR2 is SYGVNS. The chain's CDR3 is CASSEWRTGVEAFF. The DNA for the CDR3 is TGTGCCAGCAGTGAATGGCGGACGGGGGTTGAAGCTTTCTTT.

The V gene is TRBV15, the J gene TRBJ2-7, with D possibly TRBD1 on 6 matching bases. The CDR3 contains 14 residues. V dropped 5 bases and J dropped 3 bases, with 14 bases sitting between them. Germline CDR1 is LNHNV and CDR2 is YYDKDF (reference sequence). CDR3 sequence: CATSPDRSLYEQYF. The CDR3 bases are TGTGCCACCAGCCCAGACAGGAGCCTCTACGAGCAGTACTTC. The full variable domain, in which reference TRBV15 and TRBJ2-7 provide the parts outside the CDR3, is DAMVIQNPRYQVTQFGKPVTLSCSQTLNHNVMYWYQQKSSQAPKLLFHYYDKDFNNEADTPDNFQSRRPNTSFCFLDIRSPGLGDTAMYLCATSPDRSLYEQYFGPGTRLTVT.

This clonotype was seen just once. The V call is TRBV4-1, the J call TRBJ2-1; 7 bases agree with TRBD2. Germline-derived CDR1 and CDR2 are MGHRA and YSYEKL. Germline trimming cut 3 bases from V and 5 bases from J; bases unmatched to any gene: 10. CDR3 length: 16 residues. The CDR3 nucleotides are TGCGCCAGCAGCCAGAGGGGCGGGAGTCTCCACAATGAGCAGTTCTTC. Its translation: CASSQRGGSLHNEQFF.

This clonotype was counted only a few times. The J gene is TRBJ1-2, the V gene TRBV7-6; 10 bases fit TRBD1. V lost 5 bases and J lost 8; bases outside the gene matches: 8. The length of the CDR3 is 14 residues. The germline gives CDR1 SGHVS, CDR2 FNYEAQ. The CDR3 here is CASSLGDRGAGYTF. DNA for the CDR3: TGTGCCAGCAGCCTTGGGGACAGGGGTGCGGGCTACACCTTC.

V is TRBV11-2 and J is TRBJ2-5, with 11 nucleotides matching TRBD2. CDR1 and CDR2 (germline): SGHAT, FQNNGV. This CDR3 is built from 16 residues. With V trimmed by 1 base and J by 5 bases, 6 bases remained unmatched. The CDR3 loop reads CASSLASGGTGETQYF. The DNA for the CDR3 is TGTGCCAGCAGCTTAGCTAGCGGGGGGACCGGGGAGACCCAGTACTTC.

This chain joins TRBV27 and TRBJ1-5; D is possibly TRBD1 (5 bases). Trimming pared 6 bases from V and 3 bases from J, leaving 12 bases between. The CDR3 length is 14 residues. Germline V gives CDR1 MNHEY, CDR2 SMNVEV (reference sequence). The CDR3 DNA sequence: TGTGCCAGCAGAACTCAGGGCCCCAATCAGCCCCAGCATTTT. Its protein is CASRTQGPNQPQHF.

This clonotype was detected only a few times. This rearrangement joins TRBV11-2 to TRBJ2-2; 7 bases are a match to TRBD2. The CDR3 covers 13 residues. J was trimmed by 7 bases and V by 11 bases; bases with no gene match: 10. Germline V gene data show CDR1 as SGHAT and CDR2 as FQNNGV. The CDR3 DNA follows: TGTGCCCAAGGGGAGGGACGTGGCGGGGAGCTGTTTTTT. Its translation: CAQGEGRGGELFF.

This clonotype was seen a few times. V and J are TRBV7-9 and TRBJ1-1; tentative D call: TRBD1 (6 bases). Per the germline V gene, CDR1 is SEHNR and CDR2 is FQNEAQ (reference sequence). Trimming took off 3 bases at V and 1 base at J, with 18 bases between the two ends. The CDR3 covers 17 residues. CDR3 sequence reads: CASSLGTYFPGNTEAFF. Here the CDR3 DNA reads TGTGCCAGCAGCTTGGGGACATATTTTCCGGGGAACACTGAAGCTTTCTTT.

This clonotype was seen repeatedly, ten times or more. For the CDR3, the DNA is TGTGCCAGCAGCCTAATCTGGGGAACACGCACAGATACGCAGTATTTT. It translates to CASSLIWGTRTDTQYF. The chain couples TRBV7-2 to TRBJ2-3; no firm D call. The CDR3 is 16 residues long. The germline V and J ends were trimmed by 5 bases and 1 base, with 16 bases remaining between them. The germline V gene encodes CDR1 SGHTA and CDR2 FQGNSA.

The rearrangement links TRBV2 to TRBJ1-3; no clear D. The V end lost 8 bases, the J end lost 0 bases, and 11 bases lay between the germline ends. The CDR3 covers 14 residues. Germline loops: CDR1 SNHLY, CDR2 FYNNEI. The CDR3, as DNA: TGTGCCAGCGTAAACGTCCTCTCTGGAAACACCATATATTTT. This gives the protein CASVNVLSGNTIYF.